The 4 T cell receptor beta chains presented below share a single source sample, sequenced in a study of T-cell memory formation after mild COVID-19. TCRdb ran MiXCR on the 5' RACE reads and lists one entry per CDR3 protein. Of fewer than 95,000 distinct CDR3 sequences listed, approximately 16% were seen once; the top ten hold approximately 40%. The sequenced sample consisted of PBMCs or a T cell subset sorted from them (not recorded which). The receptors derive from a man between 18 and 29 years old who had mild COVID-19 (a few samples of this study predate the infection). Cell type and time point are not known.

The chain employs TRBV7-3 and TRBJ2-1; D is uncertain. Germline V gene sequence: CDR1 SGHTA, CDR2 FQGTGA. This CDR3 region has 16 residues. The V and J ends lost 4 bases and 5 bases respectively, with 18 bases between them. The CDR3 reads CASSSPALEPNNEQFF. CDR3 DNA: TGTGCCAGCAGCTCACCGGCCCTAGAGCCTAACAATGAGCAGTTCTTC.

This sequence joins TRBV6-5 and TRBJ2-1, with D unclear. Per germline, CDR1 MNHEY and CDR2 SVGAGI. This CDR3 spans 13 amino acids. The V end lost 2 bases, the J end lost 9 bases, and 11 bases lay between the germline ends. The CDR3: CASSYQSDSEQFF. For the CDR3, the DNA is TGTGCCAGCAGTTACCAGTCCGATAGTGAGCAGTTCTTC.

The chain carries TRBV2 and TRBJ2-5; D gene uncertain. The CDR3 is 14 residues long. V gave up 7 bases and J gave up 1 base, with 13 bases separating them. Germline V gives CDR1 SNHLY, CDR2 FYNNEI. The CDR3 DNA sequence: TGTGCCAGCATTAGAGGTTACATCCAAGAGACCCAGTACTTC. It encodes CASIRGYIQETQYF.

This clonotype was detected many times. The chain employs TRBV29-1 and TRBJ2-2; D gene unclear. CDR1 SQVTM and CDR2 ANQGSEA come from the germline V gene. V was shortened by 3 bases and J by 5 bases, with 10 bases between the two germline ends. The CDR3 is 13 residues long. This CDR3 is CSVDPRATGELFF. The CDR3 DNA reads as TGCAGCGTTGATCCTCGGGCTACCGGGGAGCTGTTTTTT.